The clone carrying this T cell receptor (beta chain) was observed a handful of times. The antigen is unknown. The data are from a study of beta chain features in type 1 diabetes. Germline lookup yields CDR1 LGHNA and CDR2 YNFKEQ. V lost 0 bases to trimming and J lost 7 bases, with 12 bases between them. The CDR3 spans 15 residues. Study-level results: Lower insertion and higher deletion counts appeared at VDJ junctions in type 1 diabetes patients. Patients with Type 1 diabetes showed moderately but significantly shorter TCRB CDR3s in all four CD4+ subsets.

Sequencing targeted expressed TCRB transcripts, as all isolated RNA had been reverse transcribed. The repertoire was sequenced with immunoSEQ multiplex PCR; TCRdb's copy has only in-frame clones and lacks some. The table lists approximately 600,000 clones, over 10% of them singletons. Naive, central memory, regulatory and stem cell-like memory cells within the CD4+ compartment were sorted using CD45RO/CCR7/CD25/CD127/CD95/CD27. The V gene is TRBV4-2, the J gene TRBJ2-2; tentative D call: TRBD2 (8 bases). The clonotype comes from a man under 40 with type 1 diabetes. Sequencing was done on a sample of naive CD4+ T cells from blood. DNA for the CDR3: TGTGCCAGCAGCCAAGAGACAGGGACTAGCGGGGAGCTGTTTTTT. Its protein is CASSQETGTSGELFF.